Shown below are 20 T cell receptor beta chains from a single sample sequenced in a study of a mutant IDH1 vaccine in newly diagnosed glioma. Time point defined: week 23, last vaccination. With topical imiquimod, each dose of the vaccine consisted of 300 ug of mutant IDH1 20-mer peptide. Clones were sequenced by immunoSEQ multiplex PCR, and TCRdb holds only the in-frame ones, with some missing. This repertoire shows over 50,000 clones, about 87% found once; its top ten account for more than 10%. Their cognate antigens are unknown. The sample in question was PBMCs, obtained from a glioma patient whose treatment included an IDH1 peptide vaccine. Every receptor here comes from a man aged 18-30 years with glioma.

This clone was counted a single time. The J gene is TRBJ2-7, the V gene TRBV27; D is undetermined. The germline gives CDR1 MNHEY, CDR2 SMNVEV (reference sequence). This CDR3 has 13 residues. The ends were cut back, 5 bases at V and 0 bases at J, with 8 bases in the middle. CDR3 loop: CASSTISSYEQYF. The CDR3 region has the DNA TGTGCCAGCAGTACAATCTCCTCCTACGAGCAGTACTTC.

The rearrangement links TRBV4-1 to TRBJ1-2; weak D call: TRBD1 (6 bases). The CDR3 loop spans 16 amino acids. The germline V gene encodes CDR1 MGHRA and CDR2 YSYEKL. Trimming removed 3 bases at V and 4 bases at J, with 18 bases between. The CDR3 DNA reads as TGCGCCAGCAGCCAGGACAGAGGGGCCGGAATCTATGGCTACACCTTC. Translation gives CASSQDRGAGIYGYTF.

The chain couples TRBV27 to TRBJ1-4; 10 bases map to TRBD1. The CDR3 is 19 amino acids. The trim removed 3 bases at V and 0 bases at J, leaving 10 bases unmatched. Germline-derived CDR1 and CDR2 are MNHEY and SMNVEV (reference sequence). The CDR3 sequence: CASSFSWTGGTATNEKLFF. The DNA for the CDR3 is TGTGCCAGCAGTTTTTCGTGGACAGGGGGAACGGCAACTAATGAAAAACTGTTTTTT.

The chain joins TRBV7-2 to TRBJ2-7, with TRBD2 matching over 11 bases. CDR1 is SGHTA, CDR2 FQGNSA, per germline. CDR3 length: 17 amino acids. V trimming: 5 bases; J trimming: 5 bases; junction bases outside the gene matches: 14. CDR3 DNA sequence: TGTGCCAGCAGCCCTAACCCCCAACTAGCGGGAGCTAACGAGCAGTACTTC. Translating it yields CASSPNPQLAGANEQYF. Variable domain in full (rest from reference TRBV7-2 and TRBJ2-7): GAGVSQSPSNKVTEKGKDVELRCDPISGHTALYWYRQSLGQGLEFLIYFQGNSAPDKSGLPSDRFSAERTGGSVSTLTIQRTQQEDSAVYLCASSPNPQLAGANEQYFGPGTRLTVT.

The chain joins TRBV7-9 to TRBJ1-5; D unresolved. With 1 base removed from V and 2 bases from J, the gap between germline ends came to 6 bases. The CDR3 spans 14 residues. CDR1 and CDR2 from the germline V gene are SEHNR and FQNEAQ (reference sequence). CDR3 sequence: CASSLGGGNQPQHF. As DNA, the CDR3 is TGTGCCAGCAGCTTAGGTGGAGGCAATCAGCCCCAGCATTTT.

The V gene is TRBV28, the J gene TRBJ2-5; D may be TRBD1 or TRBD2 (6 bases each). Germline CDR1 is MDHEN and CDR2 is SYDVKM. V was pared by 5 bases and J by 7 bases, with 11 bases between. CDR3 length: 12 amino acids. CDR3 sequence reads: CASSPSGATQYF. CDR3 coding DNA: TGTGCCAGCAGTCCTTCGGGGGCGACCCAGTACTTC.

V and J are TRBV4-2 and TRBJ1-1; D gene ambiguous. The ends were cut back, 1 base at V and 2 bases at J, with 11 bases in the middle. Germline loops: CDR1 LGHNA, CDR2 YNFKEQ. The length of the CDR3 is 15 residues. The CDR3: CASSQGIGRNTEAFF. The DNA of the CDR3 is TGTGCCAGCAGCCAAGGAATAGGGAGAAACACTGAAGCTTTCTTT.

This clone is large. V and J are TRBV7-8 and TRBJ2-1; 7 positions match TRBD2. Germline V gene lookup returns CDR1 SGHVS and CDR2 FQNEAQ. Trimming cost V 4 bases and J 7 bases; bases outside gene matches: 7. The CDR3 sequence is 14 residues long. CDR3 DNA: TGTGCCAGCAGCTCCGGGGGGTTAGTGAATGAGCAGTTCTTC. Translated, it gives CASSSGGLVNEQFF.

This clone was observed a single time. The chain uses TRBV4-1 and TRBJ1-5; D uncertain. CDR1 and CDR2 from the germline V gene are MGHRA and YSYEKL. There are 17 residues in the CDR3. The germline V and J ends were trimmed by 0 bases and 5 bases, with 17 bases remaining between them. CDR3 sequence: CASSQESWRGRDQPQHF. DNA for the CDR3: TGCGCCAGCAGCCAAGAAAGTTGGCGGGGTAGGGATCAGCCCCAGCATTTT.

The rearrangement uses TRBV28 and TRBJ1-5; perhaps TRBD1 as D (5 bases). This CDR3 spans 12 amino acids. The germline V and J ends were trimmed by 8 bases and 8 bases, with 13 bases remaining between them. Germline CDR1 reads MDHEN; CDR2 reads SYDVKM. CDR3 coding DNA: TGTGCCAGCGTTGCTGGGGCGAAGCCCCAGCATTTT. It translates to CASVAGAKPQHF.

V gene TRBV5-1 combines with J gene TRBJ2-7; 9 bases line up with TRBD2. V dropped 6 bases and J dropped 3; count of bases not matched to a gene: 7. Germline loops: CDR1 SGHRS, CDR2 YFSETQ. This CDR3 is 14 amino acids long. DNA for the CDR3: TGCGCCAGCACCTCGACTAGCGGAATCTACGAGCAGTACTTC. Translation gives CASTSTSGIYEQYF.

There are a few counts of this clone. The chain couples TRBV2 to TRBJ1-1; D ambiguous. Trimming removed 4 bases at V and 4 bases at J, with 10 bases between. There are 13 residues in the CDR3. Germline-derived CDR1 and CDR2 are SNHLY and FYNNEI. Here the CDR3 reads CASSGGPRTEAFF. CDR3 bases: TGTGCCAGCAGTGGAGGCCCCCGCACTGAAGCTTTCTTT.

The chain employs TRBV2 and TRBJ1-3; D gene uncertain. Between the trimmed V and J ends, which lost 8 bases and 14 bases, there was a span of 28 bases. Germline-derived CDR1 and CDR2 are SNHLY and FYNNEI. This CDR3 comprises 15 residues. The CDR3 region has the DNA TGTGCCAGCTCTGTCAGGACCGACCGATCGGGCCCATTATATTTT. This gives the protein CASSVRTDRSGPLYF.

The chain links TRBV4-3 to TRBJ1-6; TRBD1 might be the D (5 bases). The CDR3 is 17 residues long. V was cut by 0 bases and J by 5 bases, with 14 bases left in between. Germline assignment: CDR1 LGHNA and CDR2 YSLEER. The CDR3 reads CASSQDIATVDNSPLHF. Here the CDR3 DNA reads TGCGCCAGCAGCCAAGATATCGCGACAGTCGATAATTCACCCCTCCACTTT.

The J gene is TRBJ2-5, the V gene TRBV11-2, with 9 bases lining up with TRBD2. V shed 1 base and J 0 bases; nucleotides not matched to a gene: 9. This CDR3 spans 18 amino acids. Germline-derived CDR1 and CDR2 are SGHAT and FQNNGV. CDR3 coding DNA: TGTGCCAGCAGCTTAGGCATAGCGGGGGCCTTGTACCAAGAGACCCAGTACTTC. Its translation is CASSLGIAGALYQETQYF.

The chain is built from TRBV7-3 and TRBJ2-2; possibly TRBD1 for D (6 bases). Germline V gene sequence: CDR1 SGHTA, CDR2 FQGTGA. The CDR3 totals 14 residues. Trimming shortened V by 4 bases and J by 1 base, and 7 bases separated the two germline ends. CDR3: CASSWGQNTGELFF. The CDR3 DNA follows: TGTGCCAGCAGCTGGGGACAGAACACCGGGGAGCTGTTTTTT.

This chain joins TRBV10-3 and TRBJ2-7; 9 bases line up with TRBD2. The CDR3 is made up of 15 amino acids. V dropped 3 bases and J dropped 3; count of bases not matched to a gene: 6. Germline V gene sequence: CDR1 ENHRY, CDR2 SYGVKD. The CDR3 here is CAISDRLADIYEQYF. DNA for the CDR3: TGTGCCATCAGTGACCGACTAGCGGACATCTACGAGCAGTACTTC.

This clone was detected once. This chain connects TRBV30 to TRBJ2-5; 8 bases agree with TRBD1. V was pared by 8 bases and J by 4 bases, with 9 bases of the junction left unmatched. The CDR3 length is 13 residues. The V gene's germline CDR1 is GTSNPN and CDR2 SVGIG (reference sequence). The CDR3 loop reads CAGFGQGRETQYF. CDR3 bases: TGTGCCGGATTCGGACAGGGTCGAGAGACCCAGTACTTC.

The rearrangement links TRBV5-1 to TRBJ1-1, with no clear D. CDR1 and CDR2 (germline): SGHRS, YFSETQ. V dropped 0 bases and J dropped 4 bases, with 10 bases sitting between them. The CDR3 is 14 amino acids. The CDR3 bases are TGCGCCAGCAGCTTGGAAATTAAGGGCACTGAAGCTTTCTTT. Translating it yields CASSLEIKGTEAFF.

This clone has more than one count but fewer than ten. The chain links TRBV7-9 to TRBJ1-1; D remains ambiguous. This CDR3 has 13 residues. Germline lookup yields CDR1 SEHNR and CDR2 FQNEAQ (reference sequence). The ends were cut back, 5 bases at V and 0 bases at J, with 7 bases in the middle. CDR3 residues: CASSPRVNTEAFF. Here the CDR3 DNA reads TGTGCCAGCAGCCCGCGGGTGAACACTGAAGCTTTCTTT. Full variable domain (outside the CDR3, taken from reference TRBV7-9 and TRBJ1-1): DTGVSQNPRHKITKRGQNVTFRCDPISEHNRLYWYRQTLGQGPEFLTYFQNEAQLEKSRLLSDRFSAERPKGSFSTLEIQRTEQGDSAMYLCASSPRVNTEAFFGQGTRLTVV.